These 19 T cell receptor beta chains were sequenced from one sample in a study of graft-versus-host responses after intestinal transplantation. Clones were sequenced by immunoSEQ multiplex PCR, and TCRdb holds only the in-frame ones, with some missing. In the table there are more than 55,000 clones, about 87% of which are singletons. The sample here was PBMCs, taken 26 days after transplant. These receptors were taken from a human patient who received an intestinal transplant, so some T cells may come from the graft donor.

The chain recombines TRBV19 with TRBJ2-2; a possible D gene is TRBD1 (6 bases). Germline assignment: CDR1 LNHDA and CDR2 SQIVND (reference sequence). Trimming cost V 5 bases and J 4 bases, with 14 bases left between them. CDR3 length: 15 residues. Here the CDR3 reads CASSLGAEPTGELFF. The CDR3 DNA reads TGTGCCAGTAGTTTGGGGGCTGAGCCCACCGGGGAGCTGTTTTTT.

The rearrangement links TRBV30 to TRBJ1-6; the D gene is possibly TRBD1 (6 bases). There are 13 residues in the CDR3. V lost 4 bases and J lost 5, with 9 bases in between. CDR1 and CDR2 (germline): GTSNPN, SVGIG (reference sequence). The CDR3 reads CAWNSGDNSPLHF. CDR3 DNA: TGTGCCTGGAATTCAGGGGATAATTCACCCCTCCACTTT. The full variable domain, its missing parts supplied by reference TRBV30 and TRBJ1-6, is SQTIHQWPATLVQPVGSPLSLECTVEGTSNPNLYWYRQAAGRGLQLLFYSVGIGQISSEVPQNLSASRPQDRQFILSSKKLLLSDSGFYLCAWNSGDNSPLHFGNGTRLTVT.

This clone turned up a few times. The chain employs TRBV5-4 and TRBJ2-7; 7 bases match TRBD1. With 1 base clipped from V and 3 bases from J, the junction kept 1 base outside the gene matches. Germline loops: CDR1 SGHNT, CDR2 YYREEE (reference sequence). The CDR3 consists of 13 residues. CDR3 sequence reads: CASSLNRGYEQYF. DNA of the CDR3: TGTGCCAGCAGCTTGAACAGGGGCTACGAGCAGTACTTC.

The genes are TRBV28 and TRBJ1-2, with D unclear. The CDR3 extends over 13 amino acids. Deletions cut 5 bases from V and 9 bases from J, with 16 bases between. Germline loops: CDR1 MDHEN, CDR2 SYDVKM. The CDR3 here is CASSPSGSSSYTF. The CDR3 nucleotides are TGTGCCAGCAGTCCATCGGGAAGTTCAAGCTACACCTTC.

The chain couples TRBV6-1 to TRBJ1-3; D perhaps matches TRBD1 (5 bases). Germline values: CDR1 MNHNS, CDR2 SASEGT. CDR3 size: 18 residues. V lost 1 base, J lost 4 bases, and 20 bases lay in between. The CDR3 loop is CASSEGGGLGEKGNTIYF. The CDR3 bases are TGTGCCAGCAGTGAAGGCGGGGGTTTGGGTGAAAAAGGAAACACCATATATTTT.

V is TRBV5-1 and J is TRBJ2-7; D is unresolved. CDR1 and CDR2 from the germline V gene are SGHRS and YFSETQ. The CDR3 is 13 residues long. The germline V and J ends were trimmed by 0 bases and 2 bases, with 6 bases remaining between them. The CDR3 coding sequence is TGCGCCAGCAGCTTGGACAGCACCTACGAGCAGTACTTC. Protein product: CASSLDSTYEQYF. Looking up the rest from reference TRBV5-1 and TRBJ2-7 gives the full variable domain: KAGVTQTPRYLIKTRGQQVTLSCSPISGHRSVSWYQQTPGQGLQFLFEYFSETQRNKGNFPGRFSGRQFSNSRSEMNVSTLELGDSALYLCASSLDSTYEQYFGPGTRLTVT.

This clone was seen only once. The chain has TRBV29-1 and TRBJ2-3, with 8 bases fitting TRBD2. Looked up from germline, CDR1 is SQVTM and CDR2 is ANQGSEA. V lost 6 bases to trimming and J lost 4 bases; unmatched junction nucleotides: 6. The CDR3 length is 13 residues. This CDR3 is CSVRDGGADTQYF. CDR3 sequence (DNA): TGCAGCGTGCGCGACGGGGGGGCAGATACGCAGTATTTT.

This clone appeared a single time. The rearrangement uses TRBV9 and TRBJ1-1; tentatively, D is TRBD1 (5 bases). CDR1 and CDR2 from the germline V gene are SGDLS and YYNGEE. Trimming stripped 3 bases from V and 1 base from J, with 7 bases between. The CDR3 runs to 13 residues. CDR3 protein: CASSGGGNTEAFF. CDR3 nucleotide sequence: TGTGCCAGCAGCGGGGGCGGGAACACTGAAGCTTTCTTT.

The chain couples TRBV30 to TRBJ1-2; no clear D. Trimming shortened V by 4 bases and J by 8 bases, and 17 bases separated the two germline ends. The CDR3 sequence is 13 residues long. CDR1 is GTSNPN, CDR2 SVGIG, per germline (reference sequence). CDR3 residues: CAWTPWASKGYTF. Written as DNA, the CDR3 is TGTGCCTGGACCCCCTGGGCATCGAAGGGCTACACCTTC.

This chain joins TRBV5-1 and TRBJ2-6; the match to TRBD1 covers 7 bases. The CDR3 spans 15 residues. V lost 4 bases to trimming and J lost 1 base; unmatched junction nucleotides: 2. Germline assignment: CDR1 SGHRS and CDR2 YFSETQ. CDR3 protein: CASSPQGSGANVLTF. DNA of the CDR3: TGCGCCAGCAGCCCACAGGGGTCTGGGGCCAACGTCCTGACTTTC.

Concerning this clone itself: Germline and junction disagree at one end, which may indicate a read error. The chain employs TRBV6-1 and TRBJ2-1, with D perhaps matching TRBD1 (5 bases). From germline, CDR1 is MNHNS and CDR2 SASEGT. The CDR3 is made up of 15 amino acids. CDR3 region: CASREDPGIYNEQFF. DNA of the CDR3: TGTGCCAGCAGGGAAGATCCAGGGATCTACAATGAGCAGTTCTTC.

The J gene is TRBJ2-1, the V gene TRBV6-1; D possibly corresponds to TRBD2 (6 bases). Trimming took 8 bases from V and 9 from J, leaving 14 bases between them. Germline V gives CDR1 MNHNS, CDR2 SASEGT. The CDR3 runs to 12 residues. The CDR3 bases are TGTGCCAGCTTTATGCGGGAAGGTGAGCAGTTCTTC. Its protein is CASFMREGEQFF.

The chain is built from TRBV6-5 and TRBJ2-5; D unclear. With 3 bases removed from V and 5 bases from J, the gap between germline ends came to 13 bases. Per germline, CDR1 MNHEY and CDR2 SVGAGI. The CDR3 consists of 14 residues. For the CDR3, the DNA is TGTGCCAGCAGTTATGTCGACCGCGGTGAGACCCAGTACTTC. The encoded protein is CASSYVDRGETQYF.

The V call is TRBV7-9, the J call TRBJ2-7; 9 positions agree with TRBD1. The length of the CDR3 is 15 residues. Germline V CDR1 and CDR2: SEHNR, FQNEAQ (reference sequence). V gave up 0 bases and J gave up 3 bases; unmatched junction bases: 3. The CDR3 DNA follows: TGTGCCAGCAGCTTAGCCGGGGACAGGGACTACGAGCAGTACTTC. Translation: CASSLAGDRDYEQYF.

The chain uses TRBV6-4 and TRBJ1-2, with TRBD1 matching 9 bases. The CDR3 is 15 amino acids. From germline, CDR1 is MRHNA and CDR2 SNTAGT. V lost 6 bases to trimming and J lost 6 bases; unmatched junction nucleotides: 11. The CDR3 is CASSGEGQGIDGYTF. The CDR3 DNA follows: TGTGCCAGCAGCGGTGAGGGACAGGGAATTGATGGCTACACCTTC.

The chain couples TRBV6-4 to TRBJ2-3, with 8 bases fitting TRBD2. Trimming at V came to 0 bases and at J to 1 base, leaving 0 bases not matched to a gene. The CDR3 runs 15 residues. Germline V gene sequence: CDR1 MRHNA, CDR2 SNTAGT. In DNA, the CDR3 is TGTGCCAGCAGTGACTCTAGCGGGGGCACAGATACGCAGTATTTT. Translated, it gives CASSDSSGGTDTQYF.

This clone was observed a handful of times. V is TRBV9 and J is TRBJ1-6, with D perhaps matching TRBD1 (6 bases). From germline, CDR1 is SGDLS and CDR2 YYNGEE. V lost 1 base and J 6 bases, leaving 17 bases between the germline ends. The CDR3 extends over 17 amino acids. CDR3 nucleotides: TGTGCCAGCAGCGTAAGCCCCTCGGGGGGCATTAATTCACCCCTCCACTTT. This translates into CASSVSPSGGINSPLHF.

The chain couples TRBV6-1 to TRBJ2-5, with 7 bases fitting TRBD1. The trim removed 4 bases at V and 3 bases at J, leaving 5 bases unmatched. Germline V CDR1 and CDR2: MNHNS, SASEGT. The CDR3 is 14 amino acids. The CDR3, as DNA: TGTGCCAGCAGTGCACTTGACAGGGAAGAGACCCAGTACTTC. Amino acids: CASSALDREETQYF.

The chain joins TRBV27 to TRBJ2-2; D is perhaps TRBD2 (7 bases). From germline, CDR1 is MNHEY and CDR2 SMNVEV (reference sequence). The ends were cut back, 11 bases at V and 5 bases at J, with 21 bases in the middle. This CDR3 spans 15 amino acids. This chain's CDR3 is CASHAGAAWTGELFF. The DNA for the CDR3 is TGTGCCTCCCACGCGGGGGCCGCATGGACCGGGGAGCTGTTTTTT.